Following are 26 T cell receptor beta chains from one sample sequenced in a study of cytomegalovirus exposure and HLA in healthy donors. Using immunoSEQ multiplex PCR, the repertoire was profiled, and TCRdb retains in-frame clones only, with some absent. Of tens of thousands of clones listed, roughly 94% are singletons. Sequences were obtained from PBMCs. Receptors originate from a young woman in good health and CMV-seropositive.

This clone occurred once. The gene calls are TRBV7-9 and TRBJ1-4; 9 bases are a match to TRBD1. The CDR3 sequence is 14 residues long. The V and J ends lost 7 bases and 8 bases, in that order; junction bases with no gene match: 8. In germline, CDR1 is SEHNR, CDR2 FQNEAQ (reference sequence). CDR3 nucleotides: TGTGCCAGCACCCCGGGACAGGGCGGGGAAAAACTGTTTTTT. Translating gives CASTPGQGGEKLFF.

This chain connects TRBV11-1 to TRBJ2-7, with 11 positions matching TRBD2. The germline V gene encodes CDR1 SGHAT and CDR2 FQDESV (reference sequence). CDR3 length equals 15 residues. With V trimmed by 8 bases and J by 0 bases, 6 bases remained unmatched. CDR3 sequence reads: CASQAGTSGSYEQYF. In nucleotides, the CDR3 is TGTGCCAGCCAAGCCGGGACTAGCGGCTCCTACGAGCAGTACTTC.

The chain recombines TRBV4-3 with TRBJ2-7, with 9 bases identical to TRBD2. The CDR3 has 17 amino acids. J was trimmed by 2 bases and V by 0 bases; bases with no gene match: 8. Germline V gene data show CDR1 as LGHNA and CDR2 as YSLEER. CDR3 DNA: TGCGCCAGCAGCCAAGATCTCCAGCGGGGGGTGACCTACGAGCAGTACTTC. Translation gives CASSQDLQRGVTYEQYF.

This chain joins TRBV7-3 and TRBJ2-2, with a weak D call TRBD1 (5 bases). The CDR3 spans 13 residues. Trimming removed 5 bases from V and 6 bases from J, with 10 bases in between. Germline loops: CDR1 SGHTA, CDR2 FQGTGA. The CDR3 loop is CASSGPGPGELFF. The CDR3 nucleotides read TGTGCCAGCAGCGGACCAGGGCCCGGGGAGCTGTTTTTT.

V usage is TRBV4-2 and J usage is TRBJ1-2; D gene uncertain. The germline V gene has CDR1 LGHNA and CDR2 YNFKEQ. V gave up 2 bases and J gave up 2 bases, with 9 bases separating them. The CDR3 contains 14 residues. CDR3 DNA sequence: TGTGCCAGCAGCCAATGGACGGGGAACTATGGCTACACCTTC. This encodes CASSQWTGNYGYTF.

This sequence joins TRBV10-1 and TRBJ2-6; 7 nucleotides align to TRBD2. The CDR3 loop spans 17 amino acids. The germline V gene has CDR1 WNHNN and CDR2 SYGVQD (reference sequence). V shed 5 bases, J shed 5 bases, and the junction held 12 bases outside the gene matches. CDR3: CASSCTSAQSRANVLTF. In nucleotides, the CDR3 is TGCGCCAGCAGTTGCACTAGCGCACAAAGTCGGGCCAACGTCCTGACTTTC.

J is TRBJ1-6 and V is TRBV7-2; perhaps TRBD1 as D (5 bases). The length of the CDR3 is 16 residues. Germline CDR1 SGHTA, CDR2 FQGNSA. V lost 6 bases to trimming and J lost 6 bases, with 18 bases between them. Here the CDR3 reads CASRDQSGSGNSPLHF. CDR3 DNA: TGTGCCAGCAGGGATCAATCAGGGTCGGGTAATTCACCCCTCCACTTT.

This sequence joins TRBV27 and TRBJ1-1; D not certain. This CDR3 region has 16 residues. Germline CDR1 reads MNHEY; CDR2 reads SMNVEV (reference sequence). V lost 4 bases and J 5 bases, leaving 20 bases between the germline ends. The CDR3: CASSYETLAPTTEAFF. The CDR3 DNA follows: TGTGCCAGCAGTTATGAGACTTTGGCTCCGACTACTGAAGCTTTCTTT.

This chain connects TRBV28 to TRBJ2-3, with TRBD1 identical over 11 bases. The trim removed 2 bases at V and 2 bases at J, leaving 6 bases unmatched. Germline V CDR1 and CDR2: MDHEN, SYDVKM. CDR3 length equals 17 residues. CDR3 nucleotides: TGTGCCAGCAGTTTAAGACCGGGACAGGGGGACACAGATACGCAGTATTTT. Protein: CASSLRPGQGDTDTQYF.

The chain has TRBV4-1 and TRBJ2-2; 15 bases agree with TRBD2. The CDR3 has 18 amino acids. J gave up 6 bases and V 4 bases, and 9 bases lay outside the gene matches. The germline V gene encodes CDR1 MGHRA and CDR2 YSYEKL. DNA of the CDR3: TGCGCCAGCAGCCCTAGCCGGACTAGCGGGAGGGTTGCCGGGGAGCTGTTTTTT. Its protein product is CASSPSRTSGRVAGELFF.

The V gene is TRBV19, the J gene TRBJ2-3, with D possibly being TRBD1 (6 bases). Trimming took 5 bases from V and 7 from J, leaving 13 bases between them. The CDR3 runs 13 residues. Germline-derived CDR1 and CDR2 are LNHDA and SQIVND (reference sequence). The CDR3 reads CASSFGQQNTQYF. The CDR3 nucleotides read TGTGCCAGTAGTTTCGGACAGCAGAATACGCAGTATTTT.

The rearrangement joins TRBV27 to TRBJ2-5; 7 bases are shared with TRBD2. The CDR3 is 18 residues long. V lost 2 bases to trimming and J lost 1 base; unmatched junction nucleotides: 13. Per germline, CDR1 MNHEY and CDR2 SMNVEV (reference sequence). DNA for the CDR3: TGTGCCAGCAGTTTAAGCGTCGGGACTATGGCCTTCCAAGAGACCCAGTACTTC. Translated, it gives CASSLSVGTMAFQETQYF.

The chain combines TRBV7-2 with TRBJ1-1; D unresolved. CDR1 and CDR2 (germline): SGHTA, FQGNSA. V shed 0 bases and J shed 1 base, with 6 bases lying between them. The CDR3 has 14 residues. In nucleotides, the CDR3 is TGTGCCAGCAGCTTAGCTTCCTCGAACACTGAAGCTTTCTTT. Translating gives CASSLASSNTEAFF.

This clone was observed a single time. Here the CDR3 DNA reads TGTGCCAGCTCACGCCAACAGGCTACGAACACCGGGGAGCTGTTTTTT. As protein: CASSRQQATNTGELFF. The V and J genes are TRBV18 and TRBJ2-2; D possibly corresponds to TRBD1 (5 bases). The germline CDR1 and CDR2 sequences are KGHSH and LQKENI. The CDR3 length is 16 residues. The V end was cut by 4 bases, the J end by 0 bases, with 12 bases between.

The DNA for the CDR3 is TGTGCCTGGAGTGTAGGAGGGGGCCGGACCTACAATGAGCAGTTCTTC. The encoded protein is CAWSVGGGRTYNEQFF. The chain links TRBV30 to TRBJ2-1, with D maybe TRBD1 (7 bases). The V end lost 0 bases, the J end lost 2 bases, and 14 bases lay between the germline ends. This CDR3 spans 16 amino acids. Per the germline V gene, CDR1 is GTSNPN and CDR2 is SVGIG (reference sequence).

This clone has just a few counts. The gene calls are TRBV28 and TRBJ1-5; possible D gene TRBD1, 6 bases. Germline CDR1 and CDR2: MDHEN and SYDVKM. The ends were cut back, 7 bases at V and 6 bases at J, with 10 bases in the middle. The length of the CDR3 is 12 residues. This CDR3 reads CASKAGVQPQHF. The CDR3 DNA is TGTGCCAGCAAGGCAGGGGTTCAGCCCCAGCATTTT. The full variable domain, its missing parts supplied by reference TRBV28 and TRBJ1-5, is DVKVTQSSRYLVKRTGEKVFLECVQDMDHENMFWYRQDPGLGLRLIYFSYDVKMKEKGDIPEGYSVSREKKERFSLILESASTNQTSMYLCASKAGVQPQHFGDGTRLSIL.

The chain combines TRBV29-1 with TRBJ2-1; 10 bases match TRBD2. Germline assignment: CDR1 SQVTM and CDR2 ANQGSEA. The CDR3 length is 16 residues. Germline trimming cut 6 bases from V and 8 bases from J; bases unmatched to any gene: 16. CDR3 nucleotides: TGCAGCGTGGACTCAACTAGCGGGAAAAAGGAAGATGAGCAGTTCTTC. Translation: CSVDSTSGKKEDEQFF.

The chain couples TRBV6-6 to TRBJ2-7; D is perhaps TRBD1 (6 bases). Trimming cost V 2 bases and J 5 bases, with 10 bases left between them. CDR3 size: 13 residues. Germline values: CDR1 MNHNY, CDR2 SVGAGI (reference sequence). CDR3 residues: CASSYSGGNEQYF. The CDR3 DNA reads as TGTGCCAGCAGTTACAGTGGGGGCAACGAGCAGTACTTC.

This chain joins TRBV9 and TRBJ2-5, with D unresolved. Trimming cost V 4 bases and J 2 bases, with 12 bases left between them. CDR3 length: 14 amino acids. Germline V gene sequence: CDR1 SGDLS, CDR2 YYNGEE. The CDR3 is CASSLTTRQETQYF. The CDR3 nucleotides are TGTGCCAGCAGCCTAACGACACGGCAAGAGACCCAGTACTTC.

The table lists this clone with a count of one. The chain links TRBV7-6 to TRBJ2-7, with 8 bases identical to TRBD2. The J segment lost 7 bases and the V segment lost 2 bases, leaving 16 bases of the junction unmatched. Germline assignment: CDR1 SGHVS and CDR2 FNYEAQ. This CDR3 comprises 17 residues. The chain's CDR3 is CASSLSVKSGSYREQYF. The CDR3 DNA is TGTGCCAGCAGCTTATCGGTCAAGAGCGGGAGTTATAGGGAGCAGTACTTC.

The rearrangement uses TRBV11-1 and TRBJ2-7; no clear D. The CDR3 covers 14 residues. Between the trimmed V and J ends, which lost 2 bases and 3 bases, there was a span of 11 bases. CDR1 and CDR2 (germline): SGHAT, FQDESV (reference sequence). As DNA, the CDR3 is TGTGCCAGCAGCTTACGGTACAGAAACTACGAGCAGTACTTC. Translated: CASSLRYRNYEQYF.

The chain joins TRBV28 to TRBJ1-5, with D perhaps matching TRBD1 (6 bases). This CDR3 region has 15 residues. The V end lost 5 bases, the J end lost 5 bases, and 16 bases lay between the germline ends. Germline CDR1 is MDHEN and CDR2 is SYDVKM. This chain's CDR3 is CASSRIGGADQPQHF. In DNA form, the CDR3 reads TGTGCCAGCAGTAGGATCGGGGGGGCCGATCAGCCCCAGCATTTT.

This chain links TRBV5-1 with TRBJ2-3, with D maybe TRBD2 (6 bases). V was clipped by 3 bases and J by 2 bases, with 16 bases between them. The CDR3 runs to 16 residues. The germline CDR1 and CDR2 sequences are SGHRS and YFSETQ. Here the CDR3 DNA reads TGCGCCAGCAGCTCGGGGGACGTTCTTGCCACAGATACGCAGTATTTT. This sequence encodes CASSSGDVLATDTQYF.

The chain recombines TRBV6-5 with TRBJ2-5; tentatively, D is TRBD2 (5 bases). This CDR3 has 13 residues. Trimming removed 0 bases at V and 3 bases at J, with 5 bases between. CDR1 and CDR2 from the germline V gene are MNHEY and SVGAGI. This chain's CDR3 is CASSYSREETQYF. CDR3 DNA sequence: TGTGCCAGCAGTTACTCGCGGGAAGAGACCCAGTACTTC.

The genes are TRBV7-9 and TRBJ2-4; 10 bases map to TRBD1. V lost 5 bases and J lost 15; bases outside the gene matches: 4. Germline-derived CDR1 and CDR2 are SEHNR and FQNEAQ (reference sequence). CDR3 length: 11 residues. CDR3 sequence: CASSAGTGVYF. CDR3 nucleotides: TGTGCCAGCAGCGCCGGGACAGGGGTGTACTTC.

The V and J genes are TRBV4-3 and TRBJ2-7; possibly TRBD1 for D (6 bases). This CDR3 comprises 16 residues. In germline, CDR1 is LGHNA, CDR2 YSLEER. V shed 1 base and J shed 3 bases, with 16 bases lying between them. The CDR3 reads CASSQGPGWGLYEQYF. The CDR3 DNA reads TGCGCCAGCAGCCAAGGCCCCGGATGGGGGCTCTACGAGCAGTACTTC.